Sequencing of this T cell receptor beta chain was carried out in a study of identical twins. Points from the study as a whole: In cord blood, abundant beta clonotypes had fewer insertions; memory showed no trend. Excess low generation probability was seen in twin-shared out-of-frame alpha sequences.

TCRdb recomputed calls from the 5' RACE reads with MiXCR, one row per CDR3 protein. The table has about 530,000 distinct CDR3 sequences, roughly 15% seen once; the top ten hold 0.44%. The CDR3 loop spans 15 amino acids. Trimming removed 0 bases from V and 0 bases from J, with 8 bases in between. Germline V lookup: CDR1 ENHRY, CDR2 SYGVKD. About this clonotype: The antigen remains undetermined.

Another study also made use of these data, one on yellow fever vaccine responses in identical twins. That publication notes: Twins' T cell vaccine responses reportedly looked partly convergent, partly personalized.

The chain combines TRBV10-3 with TRBJ1-1; D not certain. Sequencing was done on a sample of CD4+ T cells sorted from blood. The receptor was derived from a woman younger than 30 in good health. CDR3 residues: CAISESTTMNTEAFF. The DNA for the CDR3 is TGTGCCATCAGTGAGTCGACAACAATGAACACTGAAGCTTTCTTT.